The subject of this entry is one T cell receptor (beta chain). Its antigen is unidentified. One end of the junction fails to match germline, which may point to a read error. This record comes from a study of molecular identifiers for immune sequencing clone quantification. Notes on the study in general: Barcode sharing among identical TCR molecules could make large clones appear smaller.

Sorting captured naive CD8 T cells as CD8+CD4-CCR7+CD45RA+. CDR3 length: 14 amino acids. Germline CDR1 reads LNHNV; CDR2 reads YYDKDF (reference sequence). TCRdb reprocessed the PCR reads with MiXCR, giving one entry per CDR3 protein. The table shows approximately 550,000 distinct CDR3 sequences, with around 25% occurring only once. The sequenced sample was naive CD8+ T cells from blood, with Jurkat cell RNA spiked in. Subset specified: FACS-sorted CD8+CD4-CCR7+CD45RA+ naive T cells. The clonotype originates from a human donor in good health. Some libraries in this study had Jurkat cell RNA spiked in. This chain joins TRBV15 and TRBJ2-7; 8 nucleotides align to TRBD1. CDR3 sequence: CAPSSAGGPYEQYF. CDR3 DNA: TGTGCCCCCAGCAGCGCAGGGGGCCCCTACGAGCAGTACTTC.